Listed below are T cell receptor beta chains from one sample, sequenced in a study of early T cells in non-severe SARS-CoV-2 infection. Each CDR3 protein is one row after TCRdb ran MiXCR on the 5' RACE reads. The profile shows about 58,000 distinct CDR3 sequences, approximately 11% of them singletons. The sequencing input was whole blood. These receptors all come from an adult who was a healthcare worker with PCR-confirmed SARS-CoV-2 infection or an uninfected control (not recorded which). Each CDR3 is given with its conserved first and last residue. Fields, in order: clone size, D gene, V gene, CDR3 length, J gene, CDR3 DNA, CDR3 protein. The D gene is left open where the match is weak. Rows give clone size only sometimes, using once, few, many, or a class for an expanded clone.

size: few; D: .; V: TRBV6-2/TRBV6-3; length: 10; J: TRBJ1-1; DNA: TGTGCCAGCGGGTTTAGTACGACTTTCTTT; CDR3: CASGFSTTFF
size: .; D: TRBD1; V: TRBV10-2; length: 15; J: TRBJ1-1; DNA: TGCGCCAGCAGTGAGCTTGCAGGGGGGAACACTGAAGCTTTCTTT; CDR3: CASSELAGGNTEAFF
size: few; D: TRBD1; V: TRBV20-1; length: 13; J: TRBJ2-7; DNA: TGCAGTGTCCGGGACAGGGGGATCAACGAGCAGTACTTC; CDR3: CSVRDRGINEQYF
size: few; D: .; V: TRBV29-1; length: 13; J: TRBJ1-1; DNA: TGCAGCGTGAATGGTGCGGGGCTCCTTGAAGCTTTCTTT; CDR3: CSVNGAGLLEAFF
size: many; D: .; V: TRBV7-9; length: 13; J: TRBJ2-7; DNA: TGTGCCAGCAGCTTCATCTTGGGACCCGAGCAGTACTTC; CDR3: CASSFILGPEQYF
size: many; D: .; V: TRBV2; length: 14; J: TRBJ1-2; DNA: TGTGCCAGCAGTGAGGAGAAGGGGAGCTATGGCTACACCTTC; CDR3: CASSEEKGSYGYTF
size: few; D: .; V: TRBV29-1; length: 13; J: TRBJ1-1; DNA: TGCAGCGTCACCGACAGATCCCGTAGAAAAGCTTTCTTT; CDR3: CSVTDRSRRKAFF
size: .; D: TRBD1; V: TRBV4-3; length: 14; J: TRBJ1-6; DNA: TGCGCCAGCAGTCCCACAGGGGCAAATTCACCCCTCCACTTT; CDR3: CASSPTGANSPLHF
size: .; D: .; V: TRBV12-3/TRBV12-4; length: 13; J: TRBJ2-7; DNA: TGTGCCAGCAGCCCGGACGTGATCTACGAGCAGTACTTC; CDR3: CASSPDVIYEQYF
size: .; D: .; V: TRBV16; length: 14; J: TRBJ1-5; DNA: TGTGCCAGCAGCCTACAGGGAAGCAATCAGCCCCAGCATTTT; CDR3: CASSLQGSNQPQHF
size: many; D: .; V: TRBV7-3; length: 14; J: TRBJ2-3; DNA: TGTGCCAGCAGCTATGGGGAGCGCACAGATACGCAGTATTTT; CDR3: CASSYGERTDTQYF
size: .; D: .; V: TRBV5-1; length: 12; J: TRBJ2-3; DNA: TGCGCCAGCAGCTTGGTTGGGAATACGCAGTATTTT; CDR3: CASSLVGNTQYF
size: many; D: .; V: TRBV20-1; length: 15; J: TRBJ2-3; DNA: TGCAGTGCTAGTCCTTTGGCAGGGAGCACAGATACGCAGTATTTT; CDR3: CSASPLAGSTDTQYF
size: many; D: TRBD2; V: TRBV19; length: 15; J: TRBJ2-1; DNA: TGTGCCAGTAGTTTCCCGGGACTAGTCTACAATGAGCAGTTCTTC; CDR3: CASSFPGLVYNEQFF
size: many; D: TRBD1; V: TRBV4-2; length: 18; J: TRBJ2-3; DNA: TGTGCCAGCAGCCTCGCCGACCGGGACAGGGGGCACACAGATACGCAGTATTTT; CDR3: CASSLADRDRGHTDTQYF
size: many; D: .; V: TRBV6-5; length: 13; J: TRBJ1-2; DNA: TGTGCCAGCAGTTACTTACAGGGAGATGGCTACACCTTC; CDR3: CASSYLQGDGYTF
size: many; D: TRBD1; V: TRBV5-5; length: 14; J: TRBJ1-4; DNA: TGTGCCAGCAGATCCGGGACAGGGAATGAAAAACTGTTTTTT; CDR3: CASRSGTGNEKLFF
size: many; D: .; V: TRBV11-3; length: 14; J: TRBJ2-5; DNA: TGTGCCAGCAGCGGAGGACATGTTGAAGAGACCCAGTACTTC; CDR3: CASSGGHVEETQYF
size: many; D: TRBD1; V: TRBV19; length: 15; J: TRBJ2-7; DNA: TGTGCCAGTAGTACAGGAGGGACAGGGGGCAACGAGCAGTACTTC; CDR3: CASSTGGTGGNEQYF
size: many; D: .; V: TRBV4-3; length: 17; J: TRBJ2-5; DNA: TGCGCCAGCAGCCAAGGTGGATCGGGGCTAGCTCAAGAGACCCAGTACTTC; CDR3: CASSQGGSGLAQETQYF
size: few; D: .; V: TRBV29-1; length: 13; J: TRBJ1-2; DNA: TGCAGCTCCCGGGACCGAACTAACTATGGCTACACCTTC; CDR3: CSSRDRTNYGYTF
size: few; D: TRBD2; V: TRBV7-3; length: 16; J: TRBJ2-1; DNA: TGTGCCAGCAGCTTAACCGGGACTAGCGGATACAATGAGCAGTTCTTC; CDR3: CASSLTGTSGYNEQFF
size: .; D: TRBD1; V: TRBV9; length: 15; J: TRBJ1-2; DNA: TGTGCCAGCAGCGTCGGGACAGGACCTAACTATGGCTACACCTTC; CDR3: CASSVGTGPNYGYTF
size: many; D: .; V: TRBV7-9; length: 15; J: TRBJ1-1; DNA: TGTGCCAGCAGTTTAGTGGACAGACCTTCCACTGAAGCTTTCTTT; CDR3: CASSLVDRPSTEAFF
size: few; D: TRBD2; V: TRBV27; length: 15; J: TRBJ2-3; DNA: TGTGCCAGCAGTCTCAGACTAGCGGGGACAGATACGCAGTATTTT; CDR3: CASSLRLAGTDTQYF
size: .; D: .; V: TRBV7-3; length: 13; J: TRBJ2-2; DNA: TGTGCCAGCAGCTTAGAGTCCACCGGGGAGCTGTTTTTT; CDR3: CASSLESTGELFF
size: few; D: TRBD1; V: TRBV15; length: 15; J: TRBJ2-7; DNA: TGTGCCACCAGCACTTACAGGGGATCCTCCTACGAGCAGTACTTC; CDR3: CATSTYRGSSYEQYF
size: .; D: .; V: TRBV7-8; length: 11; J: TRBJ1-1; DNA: TGTGCCAGCAGCCGGGACACTGAAGCTTTCTTT; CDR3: CASSRDTEAFF
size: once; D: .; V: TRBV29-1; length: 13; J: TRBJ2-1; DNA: TGCAGCGTCCTGGGACCCCGGGGGAATGAGCAGTTCTTC; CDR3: CSVLGPRGNEQFF
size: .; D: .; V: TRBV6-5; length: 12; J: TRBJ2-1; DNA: TGTGCCAGCAGTTCCAGGGACAATGAGCAGTTCTTC; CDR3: CASSSRDNEQFF
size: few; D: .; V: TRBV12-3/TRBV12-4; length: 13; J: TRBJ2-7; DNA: TGTGCCAGCAGTTTACAGGGAACCTACGAGCAGTACTTC; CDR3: CASSLQGTYEQYF
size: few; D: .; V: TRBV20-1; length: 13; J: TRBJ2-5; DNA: TGCAGTGCTCGTAGGACAGTGCAAGAGACCCAGTACTTC; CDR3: CSARRTVQETQYF
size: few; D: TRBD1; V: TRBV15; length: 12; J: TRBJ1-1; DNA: TGTGCCACCAGCAGGGACAGGGCTGAAGCTTTCTTT; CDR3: CATSRDRAEAFF
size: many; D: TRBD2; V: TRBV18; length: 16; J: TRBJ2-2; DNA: TGTGCCAGCTCACCACGGACTAGCGGGACAACCGGGGAGCTGTTTTTT; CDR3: CASSPRTSGTTGELFF
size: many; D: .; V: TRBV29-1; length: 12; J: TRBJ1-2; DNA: TGCAGCGCGATACTAGCTAACTATGGCTACACCTTC; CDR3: CSAILANYGYTF
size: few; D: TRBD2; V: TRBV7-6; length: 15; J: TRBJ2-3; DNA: TGTGCCAGCAGCTTGGGGACTAGTGGGGGAGATACGCAGTATTTT; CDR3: CASSLGTSGGDTQYF
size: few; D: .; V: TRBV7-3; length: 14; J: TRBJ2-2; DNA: TGTGCCAGCAGAATATCTACGAACACCGGGGAGCTGTTTTTT; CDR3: CASRISTNTGELFF
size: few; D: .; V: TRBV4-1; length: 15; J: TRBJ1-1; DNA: TGCGCCAGCAGCCAGAACACCTTACTGAACACTGAAGCTTTCTTT; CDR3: CASSQNTLLNTEAFF
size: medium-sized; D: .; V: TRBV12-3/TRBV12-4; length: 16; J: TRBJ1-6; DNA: TGTGCCAGCAGTTTACTTCGGGCGGACTATAATTCACCCCTCCACTTT; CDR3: CASSLLRADYNSPLHF
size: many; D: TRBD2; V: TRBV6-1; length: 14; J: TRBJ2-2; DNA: TGTGCCATCGAGACTAGCGGACACACCGGGGAGCTGTTTTTT; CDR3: CAIETSGHTGELFF
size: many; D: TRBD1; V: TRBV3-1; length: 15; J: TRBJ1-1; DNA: TGTGCCAGCAGCCAAACAGGGGGCGCAGTAGGTGAAGCTTTCTTT; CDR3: CASSQTGGAVGEAFF
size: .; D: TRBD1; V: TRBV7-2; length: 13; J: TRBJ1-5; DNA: TGTGCCAGCAGCATAACAGGGGACCAGCCCCAGCATTTT; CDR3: CASSITGDQPQHF
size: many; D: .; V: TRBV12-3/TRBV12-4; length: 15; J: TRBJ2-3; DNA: TGTGCCAGCAGTTTGGCGATAAGATCCACAGATACGCAGTATTTT; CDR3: CASSLAIRSTDTQYF
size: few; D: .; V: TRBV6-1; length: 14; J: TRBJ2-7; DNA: TGTGCCAACAGTGAATGGGCAGAGAGTTACGAGCAGTACTTC; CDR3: CANSEWAESYEQYF
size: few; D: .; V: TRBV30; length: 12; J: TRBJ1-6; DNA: TGTGCCTGGAGTGGAAGGCGTACCACCCTCCACTTT; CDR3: CAWSGRRTTLHF
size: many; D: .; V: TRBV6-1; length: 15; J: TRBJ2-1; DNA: TGTGCCAGCAGCTACGGGACTCACGACTACAATGAGCAGTTCTTC; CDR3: CASSYGTHDYNEQFF
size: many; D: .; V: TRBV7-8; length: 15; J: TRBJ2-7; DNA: TGTGCCAGCAGCTTAGCGAACCAGGGCTCCTACGAGCAGTACTTC; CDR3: CASSLANQGSYEQYF
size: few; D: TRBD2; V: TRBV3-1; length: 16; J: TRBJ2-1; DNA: TGTGCCAGCAGCCAAGGGGCGGGCGGGAGTACGTATGAGCAGTTCTTC; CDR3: CASSQGAGGSTYEQFF
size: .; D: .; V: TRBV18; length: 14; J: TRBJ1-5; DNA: TGTGCCAGCTCACCGGCAAGGTCGAATCAGCCCCAGCATTTT; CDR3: CASSPARSNQPQHF
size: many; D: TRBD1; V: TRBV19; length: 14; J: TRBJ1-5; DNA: TGTGCCAGTAGTCCCGGACAGGGCGGCCAGCCCCAGCATTTT; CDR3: CASSPGQGGQPQHF
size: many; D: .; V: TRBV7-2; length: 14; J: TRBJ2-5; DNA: TGTGCCAGCAGCCCCCGGTACAGCCAAGAGACCCAGTACTTC; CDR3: CASSPRYSQETQYF
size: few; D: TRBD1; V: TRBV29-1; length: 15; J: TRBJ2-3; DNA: TGCAGCGCCTCAACAGGGGTATCTGGCACAGATACGCAGTATTTT; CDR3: CSASTGVSGTDTQYF
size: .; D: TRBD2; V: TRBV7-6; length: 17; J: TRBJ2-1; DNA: TGTGCCAGCAGCCCCACCTCTAGGAGCGGGAGAGGTAGTGAGCAGTTCTTC; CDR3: CASSPTSRSGRGSEQFF
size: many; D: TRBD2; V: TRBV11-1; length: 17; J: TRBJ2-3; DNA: TGTGCCAGCAGCTTAGTTCCGAGCGGGAGTCGCGCAGATACGCAGTATTTT; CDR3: CASSLVPSGSRADTQYF